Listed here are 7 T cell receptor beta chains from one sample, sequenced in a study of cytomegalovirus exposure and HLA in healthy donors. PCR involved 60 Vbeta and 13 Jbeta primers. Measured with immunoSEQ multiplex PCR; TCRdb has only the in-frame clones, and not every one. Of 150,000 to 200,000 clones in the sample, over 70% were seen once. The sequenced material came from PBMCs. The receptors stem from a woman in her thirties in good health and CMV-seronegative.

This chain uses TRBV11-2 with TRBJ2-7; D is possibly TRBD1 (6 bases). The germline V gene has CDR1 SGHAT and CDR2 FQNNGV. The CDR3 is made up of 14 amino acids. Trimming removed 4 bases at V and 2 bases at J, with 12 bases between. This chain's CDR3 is CASSYTDRAYEQYF. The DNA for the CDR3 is TGTGCCAGCAGCTATACGGACAGAGCCTACGAGCAGTACTTC.

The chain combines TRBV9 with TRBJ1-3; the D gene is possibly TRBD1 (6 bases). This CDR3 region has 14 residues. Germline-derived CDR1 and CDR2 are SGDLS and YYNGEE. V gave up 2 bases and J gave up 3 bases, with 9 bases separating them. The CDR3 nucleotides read TGTGCCAGCAGCGTCCTGGACAGTGGAAACACCATATATTTT. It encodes CASSVLDSGNTIYF.

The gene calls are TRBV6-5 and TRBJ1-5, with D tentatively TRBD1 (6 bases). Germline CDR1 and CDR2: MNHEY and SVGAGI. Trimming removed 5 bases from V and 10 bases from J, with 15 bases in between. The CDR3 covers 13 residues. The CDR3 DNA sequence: TGTGCCAGCAGTCTTCGACCAGGGGACCCCCAGCATTTT. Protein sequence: CASSLRPGDPQHF.

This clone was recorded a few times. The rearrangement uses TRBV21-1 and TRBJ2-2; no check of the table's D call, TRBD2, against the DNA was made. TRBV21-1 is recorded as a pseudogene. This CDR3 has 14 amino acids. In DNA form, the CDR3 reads TGTGCCAGCGGAGGGCAGGGCAACACCGGGGAGCTGTTTTTT. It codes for CASGGQGNTGELFF.

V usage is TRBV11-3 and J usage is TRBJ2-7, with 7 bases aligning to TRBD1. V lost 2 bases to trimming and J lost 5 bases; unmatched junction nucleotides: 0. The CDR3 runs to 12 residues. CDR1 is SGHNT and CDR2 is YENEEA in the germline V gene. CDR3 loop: CASSLTGDEQYF. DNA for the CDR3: TGTGCCAGCAGCTTAACAGGGGACGAGCAGTACTTC.

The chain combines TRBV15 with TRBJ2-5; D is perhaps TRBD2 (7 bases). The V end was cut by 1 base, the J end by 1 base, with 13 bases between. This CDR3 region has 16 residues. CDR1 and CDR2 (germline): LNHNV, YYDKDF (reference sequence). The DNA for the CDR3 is TGTGCCACCAGCAGAGTGGGCGGGGGCTTCCAAGAGACCCAGTACTTC. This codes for CATSRVGGGFQETQYF. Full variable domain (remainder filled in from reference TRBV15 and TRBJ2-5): DAMVIQNPRYQVTQFGKPVTLSCSQTLNHNVMYWYQQKSSQAPKLLFHYYDKDFNNEADTPDNFQSRRPNTSFCFLDIRSPGLGDTAMYLCATSRVGGGFQETQYFGPGTRLLVL.

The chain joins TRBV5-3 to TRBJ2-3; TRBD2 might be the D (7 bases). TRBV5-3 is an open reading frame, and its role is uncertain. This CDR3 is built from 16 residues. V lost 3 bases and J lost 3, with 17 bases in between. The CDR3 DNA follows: TGTGCCAGAAGCTCCCGTGGGGGGGGCAGGACAGATACGCAGTATTTT. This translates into CARSSRGGGRTDTQYF.